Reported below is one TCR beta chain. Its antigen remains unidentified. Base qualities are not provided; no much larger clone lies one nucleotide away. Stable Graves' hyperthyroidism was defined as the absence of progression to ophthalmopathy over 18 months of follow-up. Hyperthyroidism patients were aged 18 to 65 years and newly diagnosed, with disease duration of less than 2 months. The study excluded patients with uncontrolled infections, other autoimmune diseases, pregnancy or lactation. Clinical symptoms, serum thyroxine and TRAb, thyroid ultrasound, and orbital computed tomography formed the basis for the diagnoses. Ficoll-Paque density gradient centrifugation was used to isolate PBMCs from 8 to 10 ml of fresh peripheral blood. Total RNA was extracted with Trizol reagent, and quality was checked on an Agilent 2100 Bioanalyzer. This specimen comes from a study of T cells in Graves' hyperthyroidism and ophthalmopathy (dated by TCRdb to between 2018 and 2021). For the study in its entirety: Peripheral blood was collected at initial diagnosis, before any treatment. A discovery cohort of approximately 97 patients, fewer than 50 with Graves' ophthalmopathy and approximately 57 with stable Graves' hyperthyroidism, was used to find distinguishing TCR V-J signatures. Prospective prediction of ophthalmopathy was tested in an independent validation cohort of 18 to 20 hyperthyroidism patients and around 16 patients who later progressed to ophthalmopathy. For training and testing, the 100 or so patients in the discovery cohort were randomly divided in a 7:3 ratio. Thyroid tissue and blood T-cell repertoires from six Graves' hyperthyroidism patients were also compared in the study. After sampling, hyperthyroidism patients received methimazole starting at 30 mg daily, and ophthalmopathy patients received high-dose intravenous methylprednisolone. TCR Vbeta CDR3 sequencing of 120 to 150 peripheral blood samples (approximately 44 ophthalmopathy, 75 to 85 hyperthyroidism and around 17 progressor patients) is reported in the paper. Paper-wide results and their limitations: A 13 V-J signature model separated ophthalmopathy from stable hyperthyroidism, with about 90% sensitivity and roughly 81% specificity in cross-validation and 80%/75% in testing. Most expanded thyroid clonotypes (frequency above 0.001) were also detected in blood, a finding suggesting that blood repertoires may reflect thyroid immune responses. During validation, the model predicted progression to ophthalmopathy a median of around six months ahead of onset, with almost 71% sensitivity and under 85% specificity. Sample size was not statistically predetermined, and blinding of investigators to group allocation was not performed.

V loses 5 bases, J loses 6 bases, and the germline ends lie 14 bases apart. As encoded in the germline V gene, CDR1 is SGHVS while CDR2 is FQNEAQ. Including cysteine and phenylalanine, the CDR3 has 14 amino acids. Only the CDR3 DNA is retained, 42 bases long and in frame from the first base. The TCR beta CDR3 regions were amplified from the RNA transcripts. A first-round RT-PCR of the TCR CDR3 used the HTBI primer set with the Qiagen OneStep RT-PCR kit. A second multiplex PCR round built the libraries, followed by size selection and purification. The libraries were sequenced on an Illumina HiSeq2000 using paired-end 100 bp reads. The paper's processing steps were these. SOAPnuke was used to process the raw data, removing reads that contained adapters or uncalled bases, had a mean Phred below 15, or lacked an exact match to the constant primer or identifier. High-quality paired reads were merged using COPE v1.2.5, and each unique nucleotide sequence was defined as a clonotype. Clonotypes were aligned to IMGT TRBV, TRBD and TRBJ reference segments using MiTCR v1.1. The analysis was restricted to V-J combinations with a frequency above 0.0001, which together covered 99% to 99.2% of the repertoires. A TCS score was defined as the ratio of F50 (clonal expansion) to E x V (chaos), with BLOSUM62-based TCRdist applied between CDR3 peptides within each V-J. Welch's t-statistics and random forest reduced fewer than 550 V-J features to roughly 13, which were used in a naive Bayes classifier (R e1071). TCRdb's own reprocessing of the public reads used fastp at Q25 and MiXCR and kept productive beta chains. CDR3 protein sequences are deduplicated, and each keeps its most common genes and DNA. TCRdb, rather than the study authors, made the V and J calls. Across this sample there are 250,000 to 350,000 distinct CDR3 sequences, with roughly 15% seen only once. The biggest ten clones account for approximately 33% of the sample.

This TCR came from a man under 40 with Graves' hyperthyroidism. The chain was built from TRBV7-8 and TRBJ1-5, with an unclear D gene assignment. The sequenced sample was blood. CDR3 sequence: CASSPEVLGQPQHF. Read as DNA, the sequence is TGTGCCAGCAGCCCCGAGGTTTTGGGTCAGCCCCAGCATTTT.